The sequence of this T cell receptor beta chain was determined in a study of shared clonotypes between healthy human individuals. Study background: Used for every donor were three CD4 naive, three CD4 memory, two CD8 naive and one CD8 memory plate. Overall study results and limits: Estimated clonotype richness was generally higher in naive than memory subsets.

This CDR3 contains 15 residues. Germline V gene lookup returns CDR1 SNHLY and CDR2 FYNNEI. V shed 5 bases, J shed 1 base, and the junction held 7 bases outside the gene matches. The authors ran the assay at deep level. Data came from immunoSEQ multiplex PCR; TCRdb stores just in-frame clones and leaves some out. The table has roughly 770,000 clones, roughly 96% seen once; the top ten hold around 0.25%. Terminally differentiated effector memory CD45RA+ cells were left out of the naive CD8 fraction, which was CD45RO-negative and positively selected for CCR7. As to this clone: Its target is unknown.

The TCR originated in a man younger than 45 in good health. The chain uses TRBV2 and TRBJ2-7; 8 bases agree with TRBD2. The sample comprised naive CD8+ T cells sorted from blood. CDR3 in amino acids: CASSWGLDDSYEQYF. For the CDR3, the DNA is TGTGCCAGCAGTTGGGGACTAGACGATTCCTACGAGCAGTACTTC.